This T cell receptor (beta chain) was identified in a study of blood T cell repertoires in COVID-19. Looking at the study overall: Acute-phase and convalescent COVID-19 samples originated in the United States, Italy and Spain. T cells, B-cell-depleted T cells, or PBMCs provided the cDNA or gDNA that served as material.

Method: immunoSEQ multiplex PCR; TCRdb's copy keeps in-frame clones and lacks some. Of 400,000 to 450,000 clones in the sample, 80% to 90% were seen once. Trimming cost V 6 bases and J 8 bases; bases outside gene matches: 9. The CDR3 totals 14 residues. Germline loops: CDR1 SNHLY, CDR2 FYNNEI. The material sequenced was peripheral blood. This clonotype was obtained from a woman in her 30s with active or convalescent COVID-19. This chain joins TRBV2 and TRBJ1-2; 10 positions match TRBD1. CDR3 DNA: TGTGCCAGCAGAGACAGGGGGCATACGTGGGGCTACACCTTC. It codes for CASRDRGHTWGYTF.